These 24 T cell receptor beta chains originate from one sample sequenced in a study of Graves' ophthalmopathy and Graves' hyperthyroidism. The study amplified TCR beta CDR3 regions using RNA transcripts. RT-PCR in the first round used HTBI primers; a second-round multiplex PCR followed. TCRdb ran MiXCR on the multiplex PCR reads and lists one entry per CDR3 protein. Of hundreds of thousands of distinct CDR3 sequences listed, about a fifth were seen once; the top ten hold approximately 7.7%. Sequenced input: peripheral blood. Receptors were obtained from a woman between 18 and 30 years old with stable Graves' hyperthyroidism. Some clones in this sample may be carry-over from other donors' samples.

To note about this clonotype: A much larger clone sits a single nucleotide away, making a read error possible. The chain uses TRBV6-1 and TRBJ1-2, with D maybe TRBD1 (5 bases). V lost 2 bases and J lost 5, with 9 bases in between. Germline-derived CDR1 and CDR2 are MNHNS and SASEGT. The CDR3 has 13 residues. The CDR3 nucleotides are TGTGCCAGCAGTGAACAGGGAAAATATGGCTACACCTTC. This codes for CASSEQGKYGYTF.

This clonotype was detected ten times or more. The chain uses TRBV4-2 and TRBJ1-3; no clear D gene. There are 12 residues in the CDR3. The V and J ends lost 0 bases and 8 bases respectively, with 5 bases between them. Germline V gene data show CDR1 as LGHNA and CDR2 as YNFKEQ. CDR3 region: CASSQDGDTIYF. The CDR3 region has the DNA TGTGCCAGCAGCCAAGATGGGGACACCATATATTTT.

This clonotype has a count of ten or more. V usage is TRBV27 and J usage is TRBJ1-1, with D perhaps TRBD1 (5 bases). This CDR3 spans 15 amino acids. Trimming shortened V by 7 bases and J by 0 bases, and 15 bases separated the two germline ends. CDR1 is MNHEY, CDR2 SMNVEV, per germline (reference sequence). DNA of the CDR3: TGTGCCAGCAAGGTCCAGGACACAGTGAACACTGAAGCTTTCTTT. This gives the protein CASKVQDTVNTEAFF.

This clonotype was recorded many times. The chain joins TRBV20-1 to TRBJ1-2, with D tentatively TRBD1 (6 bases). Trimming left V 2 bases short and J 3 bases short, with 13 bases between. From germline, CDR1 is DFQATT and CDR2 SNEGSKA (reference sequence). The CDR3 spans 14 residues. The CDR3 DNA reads TGCAGTGCTAGACCCCAGGACAGTCACTATGGCTACACCTTC. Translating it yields CSARPQDSHYGYTF.

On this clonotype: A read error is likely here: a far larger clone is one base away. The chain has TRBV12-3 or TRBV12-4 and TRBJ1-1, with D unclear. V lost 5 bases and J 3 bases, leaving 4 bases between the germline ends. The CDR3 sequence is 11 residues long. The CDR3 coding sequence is TGTGCCAGCAGTATTTACACTGAAGCTTTCTTT. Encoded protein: CASSIYTEAFF.

For the CDR3, the DNA is TGTGCCAGCACCACTCGGAAGGACGAGCAGTACTTC. The encoded protein is CASTTRKDEQYF. The chain uses TRBV28 and TRBJ2-7, with D unclear. Trimming shortened V by 7 bases and J by 5 bases, and 12 bases separated the two germline ends. Germline V gene sequence: CDR1 MDHEN, CDR2 SYDVKM. The CDR3 contains 12 residues.

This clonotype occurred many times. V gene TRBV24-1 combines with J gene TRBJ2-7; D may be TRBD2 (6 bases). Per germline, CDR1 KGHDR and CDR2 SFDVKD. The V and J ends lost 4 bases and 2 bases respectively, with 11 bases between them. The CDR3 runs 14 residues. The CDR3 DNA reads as TGTGCCACCAGTGAAGGAGCGGGCCCCTACGAGCAGTACTTC. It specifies CATSEGAGPYEQYF.

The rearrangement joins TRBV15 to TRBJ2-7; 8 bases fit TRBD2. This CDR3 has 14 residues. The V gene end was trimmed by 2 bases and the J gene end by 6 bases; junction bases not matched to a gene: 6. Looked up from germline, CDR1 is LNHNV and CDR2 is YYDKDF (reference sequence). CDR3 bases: TGTGCCACCAGCAGACCGGGAGGGATATCCGAGCAGTACTTC. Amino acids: CATSRPGGISEQYF. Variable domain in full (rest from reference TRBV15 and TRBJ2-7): DAMVIQNPRYQVTQFGKPVTLSCSQTLNHNVMYWYQQKSSQAPKLLFHYYDKDFNNEADTPDNFQSRRPNTSFCFLDIRSPGLGDTAMYLCATSRPGGISEQYFGPGTRLTVT.

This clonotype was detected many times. Here the CDR3 reads CSVDRGRGYTF. DNA for the CDR3: TGCAGCGTTGATCGGGGGCGAGGCTACACCTTC. This chain uses TRBV29-1 with TRBJ1-2; a possible D gene is TRBD1 (6 bases). V lost 3 bases and J lost 8, with 10 bases in between. This CDR3 has 11 residues. The germline V gene has CDR1 SQVTM and CDR2 ANQGSEA.

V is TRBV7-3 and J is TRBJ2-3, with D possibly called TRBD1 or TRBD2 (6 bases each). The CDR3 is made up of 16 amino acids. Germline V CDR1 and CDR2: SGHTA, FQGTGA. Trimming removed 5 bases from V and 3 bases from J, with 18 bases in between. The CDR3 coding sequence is TGTGCCAGCAGCCCCGGGGTCGGGGGCTTGACAGATACGCAGTATTTT. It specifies CASSPGVGGLTDTQYF. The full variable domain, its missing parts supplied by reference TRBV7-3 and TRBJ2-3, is GAGVSQTPSNKVTEKGKYVELRCDPISGHTALYWYRQSLGQGPEFLIYFQGTGAADDSGLPNDRFFAVRPEGSVSTLKIQRTERGDSAVYLCASSPGVGGLTDTQYFGPGTRLTVL.

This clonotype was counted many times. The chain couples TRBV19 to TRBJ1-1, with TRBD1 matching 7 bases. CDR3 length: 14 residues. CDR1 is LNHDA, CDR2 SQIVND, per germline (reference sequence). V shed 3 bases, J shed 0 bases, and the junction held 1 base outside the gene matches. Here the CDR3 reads CASSIQGVNTEAFF. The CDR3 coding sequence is TGTGCCAGTAGTATCCAGGGGGTGAACACTGAAGCTTTCTTT.

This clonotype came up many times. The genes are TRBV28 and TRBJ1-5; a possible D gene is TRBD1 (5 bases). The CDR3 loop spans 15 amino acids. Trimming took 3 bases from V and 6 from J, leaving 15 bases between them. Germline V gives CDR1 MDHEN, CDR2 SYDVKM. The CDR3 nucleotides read TGTGCCAGCAGTTTGTTAGGGGAGAGAAGTCAGCCCCAGCATTTT. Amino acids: CASSLLGERSQPQHF.

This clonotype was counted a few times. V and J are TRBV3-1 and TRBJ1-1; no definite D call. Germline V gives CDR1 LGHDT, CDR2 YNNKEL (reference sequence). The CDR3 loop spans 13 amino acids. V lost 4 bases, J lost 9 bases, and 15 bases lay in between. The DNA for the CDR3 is TGTGCCAGCAGCCCTTACCGTGAACCAAAAGCTTTCTTT. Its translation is CASSPYREPKAFF. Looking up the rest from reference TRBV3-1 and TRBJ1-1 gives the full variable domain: DTAVSQTPKYLVTQMGNDKSIKCEQNLGHDTMYWYKQDSKKFLKIMFSYNNKELIINETVPNRFSPKSPDKAHLNLHINSLELGDSAVYFCASSPYREPKAFFGQGTRLTVV.

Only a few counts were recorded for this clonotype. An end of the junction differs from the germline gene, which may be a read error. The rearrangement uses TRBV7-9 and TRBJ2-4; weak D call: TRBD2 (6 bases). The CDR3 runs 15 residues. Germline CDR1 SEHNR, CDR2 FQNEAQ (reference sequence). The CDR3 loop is CASSFTGVAKNIKYF. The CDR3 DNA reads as TGTGCCAGCAGCTTCACGGGGGTAGCCAAAAACATTAAGTACTTC.

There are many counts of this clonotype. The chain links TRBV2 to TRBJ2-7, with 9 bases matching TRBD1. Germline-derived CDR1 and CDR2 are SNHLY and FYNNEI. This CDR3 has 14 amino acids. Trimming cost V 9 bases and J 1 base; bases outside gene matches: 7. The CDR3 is CASQLTGGSYEQYF. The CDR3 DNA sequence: TGTGCCAGTCAGTTGACAGGGGGGTCCTACGAGCAGTACTTC.

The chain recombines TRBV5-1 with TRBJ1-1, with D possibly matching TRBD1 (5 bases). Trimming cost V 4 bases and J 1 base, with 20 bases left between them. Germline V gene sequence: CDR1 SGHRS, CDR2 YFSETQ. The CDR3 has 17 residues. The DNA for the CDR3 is TGCGCCAGCAGCCCGACGAGGGGAGGATCGCGGAACACTGAAGCTTTCTTT. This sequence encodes CASSPTRGGSRNTEAFF.

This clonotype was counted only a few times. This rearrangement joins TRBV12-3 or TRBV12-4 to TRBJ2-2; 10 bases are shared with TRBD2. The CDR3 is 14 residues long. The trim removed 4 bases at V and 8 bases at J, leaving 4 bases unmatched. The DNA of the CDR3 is TGTGCCAGCAGTTCCCCGACTAGCGGGGGGGAGCTGTTTTTT. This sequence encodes CASSSPTSGGELFF.

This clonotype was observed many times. Written as DNA, the CDR3 is TGTGCCAGCAGTTACGGGATAGGGGGAAATAGCAATCAGCCCCAGCATTTT. Its translation is CASSYGIGGNSNQPQHF. This sequence joins TRBV6-2 or TRBV6-3 and TRBJ1-5; a possible D gene is TRBD1 (6 bases). The length of the CDR3 is 17 residues. The V and J ends lost 2 bases and 0 bases respectively, with 14 bases between them. Per the germline V gene, CDR1 is MNHEY and CDR2 is SVGEGT.

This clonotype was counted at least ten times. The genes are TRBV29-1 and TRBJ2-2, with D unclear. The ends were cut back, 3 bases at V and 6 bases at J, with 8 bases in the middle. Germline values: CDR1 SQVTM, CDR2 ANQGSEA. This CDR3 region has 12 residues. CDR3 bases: TGCAGCGTTGAGCCCCTATCCGGGGAGCTGTTTTTT. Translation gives CSVEPLSGELFF.

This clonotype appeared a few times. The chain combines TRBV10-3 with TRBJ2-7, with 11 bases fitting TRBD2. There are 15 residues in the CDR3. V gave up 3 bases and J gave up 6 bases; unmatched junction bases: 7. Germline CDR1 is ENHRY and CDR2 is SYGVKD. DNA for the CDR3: TGTGCCATCAGTGAACGACTAGCGGGATCCGGCGAGCAGTACTTC. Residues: CAISERLAGSGEQYF.

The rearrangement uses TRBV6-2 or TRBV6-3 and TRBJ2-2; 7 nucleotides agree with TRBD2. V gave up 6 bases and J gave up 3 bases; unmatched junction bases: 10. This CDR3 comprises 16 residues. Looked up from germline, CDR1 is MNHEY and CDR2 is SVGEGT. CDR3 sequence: CASRTGTILYTGELFF. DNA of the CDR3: TGTGCCAGCAGAACCGGGACTATACTTTACACCGGGGAGCTGTTTTTT.

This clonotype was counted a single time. The CDR3: CASRRGTSGRAGVETQYF. In nucleotides, the CDR3 is TGTGCCAGCAGGAGAGGGACTAGCGGGAGGGCCGGGGTTGAGACCCAGTACTTC. The J gene is TRBJ2-5, the V gene TRBV12-3 or TRBV12-4; the match to TRBD2 covers 16 bases. The CDR3 has 18 residues. V was pared by 6 bases and J by 5 bases, with 12 bases of the junction left unmatched.

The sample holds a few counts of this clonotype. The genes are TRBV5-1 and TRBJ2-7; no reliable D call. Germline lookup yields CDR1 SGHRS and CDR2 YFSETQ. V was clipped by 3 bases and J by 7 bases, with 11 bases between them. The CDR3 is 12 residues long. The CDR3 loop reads CASSSGNWEQYF. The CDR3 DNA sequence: TGCGCCAGCAGCTCCGGAAATTGGGAGCAGTACTTC.

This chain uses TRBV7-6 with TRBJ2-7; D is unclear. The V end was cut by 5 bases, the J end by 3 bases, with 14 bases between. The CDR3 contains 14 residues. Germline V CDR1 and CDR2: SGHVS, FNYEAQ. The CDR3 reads CASSLGTLSYEQYF. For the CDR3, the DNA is TGTGCCAGCAGCCTAGGTACCTTGAGCTACGAGCAGTACTTC.